The rows below give T cell receptor beta chains drawn from one sample of a study of blood T cell repertoires in COVID-19. TCRdb's copy holds only in-frame clones and misses some; the assay was immunoSEQ multiplex PCR. The sample lists about 150,000 clones; around four fifths were seen once. Sequenced material: PBMCs or T cells enriched from blood (not recorded which). The receptors originated from a man aged 70-80 years who had been exposed to COVID-19. CDR3s include the opening cysteine and the closing phenylalanine or tryptophan. D genes are given only for firm matches.

TRBJ1-3 TRBV28 - CASSFGQRNTIYF TGTGCCAGCAGTTTCGGACAGAGGAACACCATATATTTT
TRBJ2-1 TRBV12-3/TRBV12-4 - CASISTVDNEQFF TGTGCCAGCATATCGACAGTGGACAATGAGCAGTTCTTC
TRBJ2-7 TRBV7-8 TRBD1 CASSLGAGGFTYEQYF TGTGCCAGCAGCTTAGGGGCAGGGGGCTTTACCTACGAGCAGTACTTC
TRBJ2-1 TRBV5-6 TRBD1 CASSLEQGVYGLRNEQFF TGTGCCAGCAGCTTGGAACAGGGGGTTTACGGGTTACGCAATGAGCAGTTCTTC
TRBJ1-5 TRBV6-2/TRBV6-3 - CASSSPVLGQPQHF TGTGCCAGCAGTTCCCCGGTTTTGGGCCAGCCCCAGCATTTT
TRBJ2-7 TRBV7-8 TRBD1 CASSYGTASYEQYF TGTGCCAGCAGCTACGGGACAGCCTCCTACGAGCAGTACTTC
TRBJ2-7 TRBV5-1 - CASSLLTDRGEQYF TGCGCCAGCAGCTTGTTGACAGACCGTGGGGAGCAGTACTTC
TRBJ2-5 TRBV9 TRBD2 CASSGSGGTQETQYF TGTGCCAGCAGCGGGAGCGGGGGGACCCAAGAGACCCAGTACTTC
TRBJ2-3 TRBV25-1 - CASRKGGSADTQYF TGTGCCAGCAGAAAGGGGGGGAGTGCAGATACGCAGTATTTT
TRBJ2-1 TRBV4-1 TRBD1 CASSQSGQYNEQFF TGCGCCAGCAGCCAGTCGGGACAGTACAATGAGCAGTTCTTC
TRBJ1-2 TRBV19 TRBD1 CASRPQGPYGYTF TGTGCCAGTAGGCCACAGGGGCCCTATGGCTACACCTTC
TRBJ2-4 TRBV23-1 - CASSQSEKNIQYF TGCGCCAGCAGTCAATCTGAGAAAAACATTCAGTACTTC
TRBJ1-1 TRBV5-4 - CASSLILRGGFNTEAFF TGTGCCAGCAGCTTGATCTTACGGGGGGGATTCAACACTGAAGCTTTCTTT
TRBJ1-1 TRBV19 TRBD1 CASSSYSTGVF TGTGCCAGTAGTTCCTACTCGACAGGGGTGTTT
TRBJ2-3 TRBV6-5 - CASRPQRTSTDTQYF TGTGCCAGCAGACCACAGAGAACTAGCACAGATACGCAGTATTTT
TRBJ1-1 TRBV11-2 - CASSLPMNTEAFF TGTGCCAGCAGCTTACCAATGAACACTGAAGCTTTCTTT
TRBJ2-1 TRBV2 TRBD2 CANSRLAGRYNEQFF TGTGCCAACTCGAGACTAGCGGGACGGTACAATGAGCAGTTCTTC
TRBJ1-2 TRBV3-1/TRBV3-2 - CASSQGVYGYTF TGTGCCAGCAGCCAAGGAGTCTATGGCTACACCTTC